This is a list of T cell receptor beta chains from one sample in a study of Ad26.COV2.S vaccination and SARS-CoV-2 variants. Profiled with immunoSEQ multiplex PCR; TCRdb holds only in-frame clones, not every one. The data contain around 320,000 clones, roughly 87% of them singletons. Specimen: peripheral blood, collected in a trial of Ad26.COV2.S vaccine versus placebo. The receptors were gathered from a person aged 18 to 59 who received the Ad26.COV2.S COVID-19 vaccine or a placebo. Both conserved end residues are trimmed from each CDR3. The order of the fields is V gene, D gene, J gene, CDR3 protein. D genes are given only for firm matches.

v_gene: TRBV6-5; d_gene: .; j_gene: TRBJ1-1; CDR3aa: ASKIASNTEAF
v_gene: TRBV7-8; d_gene: TRBD1; j_gene: TRBJ1-5; CDR3aa: ASADRGGQPQH
v_gene: TRBV19; d_gene: .; j_gene: TRBJ1-2; CDR3aa: ASFSGRYGANYGYT
v_gene: TRBV5-1; d_gene: .; j_gene: TRBJ2-1; CDR3aa: ASSIQGLSYNEQF
v_gene: TRBV9; d_gene: TRBD2; j_gene: TRBJ2-6; CDR3aa: ASSAPGGARSGANVLT
v_gene: TRBV5-1; d_gene: .; j_gene: TRBJ2-5; CDR3aa: ASSLDRAETQY
v_gene: TRBV5-4; d_gene: .; j_gene: TRBJ2-7; CDR3aa: ASSSFNDYEQY
v_gene: TRBV5-8; d_gene: .; j_gene: TRBJ2-5; CDR3aa: ASTPSRTPYYTQY
v_gene: TRBV11-3; d_gene: .; j_gene: TRBJ2-2; CDR3aa: ASSSSSLNTGELF
v_gene: TRBV5-1; d_gene: .; j_gene: TRBJ2-6; CDR3aa: ASSLWAGPSGANVLT